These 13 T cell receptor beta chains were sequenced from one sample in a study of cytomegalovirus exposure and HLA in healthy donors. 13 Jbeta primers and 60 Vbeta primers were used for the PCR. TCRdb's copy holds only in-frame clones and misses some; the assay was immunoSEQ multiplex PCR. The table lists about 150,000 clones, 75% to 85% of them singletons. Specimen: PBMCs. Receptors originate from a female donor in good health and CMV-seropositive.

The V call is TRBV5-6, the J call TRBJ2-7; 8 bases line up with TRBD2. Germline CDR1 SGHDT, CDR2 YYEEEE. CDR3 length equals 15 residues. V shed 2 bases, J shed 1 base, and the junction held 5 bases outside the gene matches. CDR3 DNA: TGTGCCAGCAGCTTTCGCGGGAGGTTGTCCTACGAGCAGTACTTC. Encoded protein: CASSFRGRLSYEQYF.

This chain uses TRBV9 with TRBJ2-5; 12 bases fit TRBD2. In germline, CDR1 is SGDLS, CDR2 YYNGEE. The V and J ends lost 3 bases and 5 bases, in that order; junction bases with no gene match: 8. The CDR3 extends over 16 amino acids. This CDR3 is CASSETSGGSSETQYF. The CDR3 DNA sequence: TGTGCCAGCAGCGAGACTAGCGGGGGATCATCTGAGACCCAGTACTTC.

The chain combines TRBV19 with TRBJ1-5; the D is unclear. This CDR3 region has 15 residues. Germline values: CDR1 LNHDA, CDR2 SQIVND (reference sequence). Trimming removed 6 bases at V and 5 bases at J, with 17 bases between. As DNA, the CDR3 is TGTGCCAGTAGCGGACGGGGATGGGAGCATCAGCCCCAGCATTTT. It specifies CASSGRGWEHQPQHF.

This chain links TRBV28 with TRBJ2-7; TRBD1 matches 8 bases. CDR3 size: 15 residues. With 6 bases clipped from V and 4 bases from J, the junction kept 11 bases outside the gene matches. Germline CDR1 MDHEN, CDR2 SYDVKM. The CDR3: CASSGAQGAPYEQYF. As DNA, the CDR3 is TGTGCCAGCAGCGGAGCTCAGGGGGCGCCGTACGAGCAGTACTTC.

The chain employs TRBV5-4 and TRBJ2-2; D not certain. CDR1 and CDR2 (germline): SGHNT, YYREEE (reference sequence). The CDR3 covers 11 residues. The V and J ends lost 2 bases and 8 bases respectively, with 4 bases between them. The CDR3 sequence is CASSFTGELFF. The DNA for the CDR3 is TGTGCCAGCAGCTTCACAGGGGAGCTGTTTTTT.

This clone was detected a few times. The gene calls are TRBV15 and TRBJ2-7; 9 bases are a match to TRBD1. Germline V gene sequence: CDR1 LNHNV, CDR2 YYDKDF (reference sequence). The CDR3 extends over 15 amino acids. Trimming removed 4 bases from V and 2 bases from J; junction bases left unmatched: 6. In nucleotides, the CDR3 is TGTGCCACCAGCAACCGGGACAGGGATCCCTACGAGCAGTACTTC. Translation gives CATSNRDRDPYEQYF.

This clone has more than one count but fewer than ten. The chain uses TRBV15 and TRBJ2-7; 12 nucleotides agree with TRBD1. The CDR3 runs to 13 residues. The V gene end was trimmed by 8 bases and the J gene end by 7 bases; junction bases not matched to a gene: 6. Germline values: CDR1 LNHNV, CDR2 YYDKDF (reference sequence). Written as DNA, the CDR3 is TGTGCCACCTCGGGACAGGGGGCACGGGAGCAGTACTTC. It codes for CATSGQGAREQYF.

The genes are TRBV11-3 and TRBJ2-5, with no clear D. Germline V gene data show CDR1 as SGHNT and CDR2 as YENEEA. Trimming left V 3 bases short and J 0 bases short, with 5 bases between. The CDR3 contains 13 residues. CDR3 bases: TGTGCCAGCAGCTTGGAGTACCAAGAGACCCAGTACTTC. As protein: CASSLEYQETQYF.

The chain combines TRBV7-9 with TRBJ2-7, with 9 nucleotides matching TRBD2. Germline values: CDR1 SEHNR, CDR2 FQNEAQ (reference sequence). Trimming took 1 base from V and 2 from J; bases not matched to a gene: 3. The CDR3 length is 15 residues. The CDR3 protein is CASSLVAGGPYEQYF. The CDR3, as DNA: TGTGCCAGCAGCTTAGTTGCGGGGGGGCCCTACGAGCAGTACTTC.

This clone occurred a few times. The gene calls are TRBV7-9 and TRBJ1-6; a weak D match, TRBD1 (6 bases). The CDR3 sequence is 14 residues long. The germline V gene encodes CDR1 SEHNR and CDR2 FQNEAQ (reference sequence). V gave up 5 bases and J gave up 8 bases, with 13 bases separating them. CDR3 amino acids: CASSAQGQDSPLHF. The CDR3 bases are TGTGCCAGCAGCGCCCAGGGGCAAGATTCACCCCTCCACTTT.

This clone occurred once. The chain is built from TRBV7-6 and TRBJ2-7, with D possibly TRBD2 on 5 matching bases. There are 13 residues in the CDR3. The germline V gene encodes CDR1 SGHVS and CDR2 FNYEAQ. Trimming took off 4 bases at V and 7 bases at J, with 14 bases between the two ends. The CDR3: CASSSGRTGEQYF. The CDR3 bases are TGTGCCAGCAGCTCCGGACGGACGGGAGAGCAGTACTTC.

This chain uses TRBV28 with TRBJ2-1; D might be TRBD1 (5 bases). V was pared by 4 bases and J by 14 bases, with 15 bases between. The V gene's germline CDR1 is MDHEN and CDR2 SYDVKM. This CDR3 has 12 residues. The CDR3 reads CASSSGQDLKFF. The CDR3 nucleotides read TGTGCCAGCAGTTCCGGACAAGATTTAAAGTTCTTC.

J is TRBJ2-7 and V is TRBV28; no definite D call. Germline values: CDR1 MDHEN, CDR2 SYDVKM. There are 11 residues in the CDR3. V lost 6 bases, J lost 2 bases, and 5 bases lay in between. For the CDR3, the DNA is TGTGCCAGCAGCCCGGCCTACGAGCAGTACTTC. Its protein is CASSPAYEQYF.